These T cell receptor beta chains were read from a single sample in a study of beta chain features in type 1 diabetes. The repertoire was sequenced with immunoSEQ multiplex PCR; TCRdb's copy has only in-frame clones and lacks some. The table shows around 170,000 clones, with roughly 9.1% occurring only once. Sequencing was performed on central memory CD4+ T cells from blood. These TCRs come from a woman under 30 in good health. The CDR3 runs from the conserved cysteine through the conserved F or W. The D gene is left open where the match is weak. Clone size is stated in some rows and not others, as once, few, many or a class when expanded.

clone_size j_call d_call v_call cdr3_aa cdr3_nt
few TRBJ2-1 - TRBV5-1 CASSLGGHEQFF TGCGCCAGCAGCTTGGGGGGACACGAGCAGTTCTTC
- TRBJ2-7 - TRBV6-5 CAAERSVHEQYF TGTGCCGCCGAGCGCAGCGTTCACGAGCAGTACTTC
once TRBJ1-1 - TRBV30 CAWSARGGNTEAFF TGTGCCTGGAGTGCGCGGGGGGGTAACACTGAAGCTTTCTTT
- TRBJ2-3 - TRBV11-2 CASRKERRVFTDTQYF TGTGCCAGCAGGAAAGAACGTAGAGTATTCACAGATACGCAGTATTTT
- TRBJ2-7 - TRBV21-1 CASRRKVILFSYEQYF TGTGCCAGCAGGCGTAAAGTTATTTTATTCTCCTACGAGCAGTACTTC
- TRBJ2-3 TRBD2 TRBV29-1 CSTSGRADTQYF TGCAGTACTAGCGGGAGGGCCGATACGCAGTATTTT
- TRBJ2-7 TRBD1 TRBV10-3 CAISETTGGSEQYF TGTGCCATCAGTGAGACGACAGGGGGCTCCGAGCAGTACTTC
few TRBJ2-7 TRBD1 TRBV9 CASSLVGGQGFSDF TGTGCCAGCAGCCTCGTGGGGGGACAGGGGTTTTCTGACTTC
few TRBJ1-1 TRBD1 TRBV30 CAGSRGTEAFF TGTGCCGGGAGCAGGGGGACTGAAGCTTTCTTT
many TRBJ2-7 - TRBV30 CAWSISHEQYF TGTGCCTGGAGTATTAGCCACGAGCAGTACTTC
- TRBJ2-5 - TRBV7-2 CASSRIAVQETQYF TGTGCCAGCAGCCGAATAGCGGTTCAAGAGACCCAGTACTTC
few TRBJ1-2 - TRBV4-2 CASSQDSGGLWGMNYGYTF TGTGCCAGCAGCCAAGACTCGGGAGGCCTATGGGGAATGAACTATGGCTACACCTTC
few TRBJ2-7 - TRBV5-1 CASSSPGQATYEQYF TGCGCCAGCAGCTCCCCGGGACAAGCGACTTACGAGCAGTACTTC
- TRBJ1-1 - TRBV6-6 CASNEPILNTEAFF TGTGCCAGCAATGAACCTATCCTGAACACTGAAGCTTTCTTT
- TRBJ2-1 TRBD2 TRBV18 CASSQRTSGLVMSSYNEQFF TGTGCCAGCTCACAACGGACTAGCGGGCTGGTAATGAGCTCCTACAATGAGCAGTTCTTC
few TRBJ2-1 TRBD2 TRBV7-2 CASRLLAGGSYNEQFF TGTGCCAGCAGGCTACTAGCGGGGGGGTCGTACAATGAGCAGTTCTTC
many TRBJ2-5 - TRBV7-9 CASSPEITQYF TGTGCCAGCAGCCCTGAGATTACCCAGTACTTC
- TRBJ2-1 TRBD2 TRBV9 CASSVAPAGVYNEQFF TGTGCCAGCAGCGTAGCGCCAGCGGGGGTATACAATGAGCAGTTCTTC
- TRBJ1-1 TRBD1 TRBV13 CASSLVDRGLENTEAFF TGTGCCAGCAGCTTAGTAGACAGGGGGCTAGAGAACACTGAAGCTTTCTTT
- TRBJ2-7 TRBD2 TRBV11-2 CASSSYLAGFSQYF TGTGCCAGCAGCTCCTACTTAGCGGGCTTCTCCCAGTACTTC
few TRBJ2-3 TRBD1 TRBV5-4 CASSRGQDTDTQYF TGTGCCAGCAGCCGAGGACAGGACACAGATACGCAGTATTTT
few TRBJ2-5 - TRBV5-4 CASSFVTVQETQYF TGTGCCAGCAGCTTTGTAACAGTTCAAGAGACCCAGTACTTC
few TRBJ1-6 - TRBV7-2 CASRTNYNSPLHF TGTGCCAGCAGAACTAACTATAATTCACCCCTCCACTTT
many TRBJ2-1 - TRBV29-1 CSVAFDSTPSYNEQFF TGCAGCGTTGCCTTTGACAGCACTCCCTCCTACAATGAGCAGTTCTTC